This T cell receptor beta chain was recovered during a study (dated by TCRdb to between 2021 and 2023). Findings and caveats that apply to the study as a whole: Further investigation, including longitudinal sampling and assessment of a control group, is stated by the authors to be required.

The germline V gene encodes CDR1 WSHSY and CDR2 SAAADI. V and J lose 0 bases and 5 bases, and a span of 15 bases separates them. From its cysteine to its phenylalanine, the CDR3 spans 16 amino acids. The kept DNA is CDR3 alone, 48 bases in frame from the first base. About this clone itself: This receptor's antigen is unknown. No quality values exist for individual bases; no much larger clone is one base distant.

PBMCs were separated from peripheral blood, and TCR beta sequencing was performed on genomic DNA obtained from unsorted PBMCs. Survey-level sequencing on the immunoSEQ platform was used to profile TCR beta chain repertoires. The study's own analysis went as follows. CDR3 amino acid length spectratypes and V-J pairing frequencies were compared, and repertoire diversity was measured with the inverse Simpson index. Clonotypes specific to SARS-CoV-2, CMV, influenza A and EBV were annotated by matching TCR beta CDR3 sequences against VDJdb. TCRdb re-hosts the immuneACCESS table, in-frame sequences only. Its copies lack some clones; in the studies checked, an unresolved V gene accounts for under half of them, and the cause for the rest is not known. D and trimming were read from the DNA, whereas the V and J calls and clone size are those reported in that table. The sample table lists about 68,000 clones, just under 95% of them with a count of one. The biggest ten clones account for around 4.5% of the sample.

This receptor chain uses TRBV10-2 and TRBJ2-3; TRBD2 is a possible D gene, resting on 6 matching bases. The origin of this receptor is a man in his forties or fifties with rheumatoid arthritis. What was sequenced was PBMCs. The CDR3 protein: CASSESHMTRRDTQYF. The nucleotide sequence is given as TGCGCCAGCAGTGAGTCGCACATGACTAGACGAGATACGCAGTATTTT.